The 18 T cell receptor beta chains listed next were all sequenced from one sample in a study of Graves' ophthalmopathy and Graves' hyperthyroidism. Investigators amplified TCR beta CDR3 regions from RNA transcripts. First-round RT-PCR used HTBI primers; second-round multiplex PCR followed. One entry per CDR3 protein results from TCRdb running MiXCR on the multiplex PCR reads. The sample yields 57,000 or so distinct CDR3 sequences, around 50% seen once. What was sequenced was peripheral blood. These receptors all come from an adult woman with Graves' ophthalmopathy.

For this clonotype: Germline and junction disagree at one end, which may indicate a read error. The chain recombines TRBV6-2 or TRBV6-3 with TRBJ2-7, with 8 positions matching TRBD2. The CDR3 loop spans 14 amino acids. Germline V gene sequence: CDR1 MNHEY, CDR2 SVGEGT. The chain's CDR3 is CASSYGTRKYEQHF. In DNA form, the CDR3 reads TGTGCCAGCAGTTACGGGACTAGGAAGTACGAGCAGCACTTC.

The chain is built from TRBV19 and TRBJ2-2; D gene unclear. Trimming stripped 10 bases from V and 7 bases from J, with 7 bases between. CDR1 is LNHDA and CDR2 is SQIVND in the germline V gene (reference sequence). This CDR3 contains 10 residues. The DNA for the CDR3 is TGTGCCATAGATAGCGGGGAGCTGTTTTTT. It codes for CAIDSGELFF.

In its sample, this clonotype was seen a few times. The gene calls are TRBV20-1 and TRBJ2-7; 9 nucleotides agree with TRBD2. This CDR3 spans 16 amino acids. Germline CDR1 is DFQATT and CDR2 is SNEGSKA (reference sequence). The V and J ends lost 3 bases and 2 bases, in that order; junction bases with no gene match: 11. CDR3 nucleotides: TGCAGTGCTAGGAGGGACCCTAGCGGGGTCGCCTACGAGCAGTACTTC. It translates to CSARRDPSGVAYEQYF.

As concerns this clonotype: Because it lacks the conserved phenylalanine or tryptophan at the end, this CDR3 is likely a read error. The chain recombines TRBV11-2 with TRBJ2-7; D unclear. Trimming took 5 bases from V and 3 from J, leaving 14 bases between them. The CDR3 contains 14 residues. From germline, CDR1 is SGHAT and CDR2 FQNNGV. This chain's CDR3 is CASSPRPTSYEQYL. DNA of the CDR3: TGTGCCAGCAGCCCGAGACCGACCAGCTACGAGCAGTACCTC.

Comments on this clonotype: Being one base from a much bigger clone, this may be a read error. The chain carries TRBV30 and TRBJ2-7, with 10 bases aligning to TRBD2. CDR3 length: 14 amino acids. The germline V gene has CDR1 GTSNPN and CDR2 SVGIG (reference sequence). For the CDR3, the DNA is TGTGCCCGGAGTGGGCTAGCGGGAGTAGTCGAGCAGTACTTC. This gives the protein CARSGLAGVVEQYF.

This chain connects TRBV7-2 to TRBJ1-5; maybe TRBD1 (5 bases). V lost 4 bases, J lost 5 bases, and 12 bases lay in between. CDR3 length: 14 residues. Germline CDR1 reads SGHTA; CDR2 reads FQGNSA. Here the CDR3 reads CASSSLAGDQPQHF. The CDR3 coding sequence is TGTGCCAGCAGCTCACTAGCGGGGGATCAGCCCCAGCATTTT.

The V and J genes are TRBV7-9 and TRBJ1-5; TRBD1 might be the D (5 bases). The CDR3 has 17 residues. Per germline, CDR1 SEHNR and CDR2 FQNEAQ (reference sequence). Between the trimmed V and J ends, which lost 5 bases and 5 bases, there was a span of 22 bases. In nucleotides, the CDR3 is TGTGCCAGCAGCCACGGGCACTTCCGGGACGGGGATCAGCCCCAGCATTTT. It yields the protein CASSHGHFRDGDQPQHF.

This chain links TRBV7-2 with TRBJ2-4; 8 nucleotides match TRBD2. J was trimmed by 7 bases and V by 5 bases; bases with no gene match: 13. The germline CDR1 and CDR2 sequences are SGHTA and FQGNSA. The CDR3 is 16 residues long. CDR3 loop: CASSQWLAGRRNIQYF. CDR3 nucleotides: TGTGCCAGCAGCCAATGGCTAGCGGGCAGGAGGAACATTCAGTACTTC. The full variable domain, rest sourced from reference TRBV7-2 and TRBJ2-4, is GAGVSQSPSNKVTEKGKDVELRCDPISGHTALYWYRQSLGQGLEFLIYFQGNSAPDKSGLPSDRFSAERTGGSVSTLTIQRTQQEDSAVYLCASSQWLAGRRNIQYFGAGTRLSVL.

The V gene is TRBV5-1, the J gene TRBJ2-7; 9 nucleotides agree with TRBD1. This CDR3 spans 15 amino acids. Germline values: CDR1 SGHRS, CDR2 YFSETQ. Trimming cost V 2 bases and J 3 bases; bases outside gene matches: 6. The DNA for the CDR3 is TGCGCCAGCAGCTTATTGGGACAGGGTAACTACGAGCAGTACTTC. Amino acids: CASSLLGQGNYEQYF.

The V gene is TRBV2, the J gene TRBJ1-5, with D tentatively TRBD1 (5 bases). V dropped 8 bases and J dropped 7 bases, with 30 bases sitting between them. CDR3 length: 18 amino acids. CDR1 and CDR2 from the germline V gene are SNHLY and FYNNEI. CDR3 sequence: CASRRTSGAMRVRQPQHF. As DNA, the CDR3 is TGTGCCAGCCGACGGACCTCTGGGGCTATGCGAGTTAGACAGCCCCAGCATTTT.

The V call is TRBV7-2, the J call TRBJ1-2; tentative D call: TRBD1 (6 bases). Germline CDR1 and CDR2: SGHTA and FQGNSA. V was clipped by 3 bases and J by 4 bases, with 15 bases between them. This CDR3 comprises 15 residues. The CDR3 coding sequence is TGTGCCAGCAGCTTGAGAGGGGGGCCGGGCTATGGCTACACCTTC. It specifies CASSLRGGPGYGYTF.

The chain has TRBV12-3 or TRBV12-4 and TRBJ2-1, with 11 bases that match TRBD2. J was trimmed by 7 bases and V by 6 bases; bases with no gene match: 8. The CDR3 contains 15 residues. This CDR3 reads CASRSTSGRWNEQFF. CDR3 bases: TGTGCCAGCAGGTCCACTAGCGGGAGATGGAATGAGCAGTTCTTC.

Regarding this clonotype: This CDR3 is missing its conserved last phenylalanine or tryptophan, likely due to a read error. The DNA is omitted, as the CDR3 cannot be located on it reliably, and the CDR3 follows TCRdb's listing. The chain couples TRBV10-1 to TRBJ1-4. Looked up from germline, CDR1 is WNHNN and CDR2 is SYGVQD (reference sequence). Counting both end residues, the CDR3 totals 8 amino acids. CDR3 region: CASSESKV.

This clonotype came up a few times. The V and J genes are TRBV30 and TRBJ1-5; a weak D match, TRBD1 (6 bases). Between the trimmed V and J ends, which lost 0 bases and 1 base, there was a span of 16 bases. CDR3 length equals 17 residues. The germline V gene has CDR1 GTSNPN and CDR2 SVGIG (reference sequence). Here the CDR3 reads CAWSVRGGQSSNQPQHF. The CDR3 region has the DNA TGTGCCTGGAGTGTACGGGGGGGACAATCCAGCAATCAGCCCCAGCATTTT.

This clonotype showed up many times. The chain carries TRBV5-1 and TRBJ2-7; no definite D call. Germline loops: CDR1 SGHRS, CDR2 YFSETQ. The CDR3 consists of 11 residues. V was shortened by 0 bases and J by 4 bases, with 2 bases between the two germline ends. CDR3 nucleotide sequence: TGCGCCAGCAGCTTGGATTACGAGCAGTACTTC. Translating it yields CASSLDYEQYF.

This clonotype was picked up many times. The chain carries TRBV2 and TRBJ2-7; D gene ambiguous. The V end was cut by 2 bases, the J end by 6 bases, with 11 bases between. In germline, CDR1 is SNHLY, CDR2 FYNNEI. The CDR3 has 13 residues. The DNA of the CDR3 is TGTGCCAGCAGTGAATTATGGGTGGGCGAGCAGTACTTC. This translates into CASSELWVGEQYF.

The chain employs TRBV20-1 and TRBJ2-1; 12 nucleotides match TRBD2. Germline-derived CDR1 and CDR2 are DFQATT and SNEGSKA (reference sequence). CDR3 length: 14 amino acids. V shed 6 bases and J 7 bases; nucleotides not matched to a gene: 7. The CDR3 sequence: CSAILAGGKNEQFF. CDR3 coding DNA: TGCAGTGCCATACTAGCGGGAGGTAAGAATGAGCAGTTCTTC.

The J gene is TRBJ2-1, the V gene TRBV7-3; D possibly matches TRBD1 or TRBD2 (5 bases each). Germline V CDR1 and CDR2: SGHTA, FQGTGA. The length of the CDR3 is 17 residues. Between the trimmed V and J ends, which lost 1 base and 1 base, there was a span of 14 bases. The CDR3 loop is CASSLRGGGRSYNEQFF. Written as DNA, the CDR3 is TGTGCCAGCAGCTTAAGGGGTGGGGGTAGGTCCTACAATGAGCAGTTCTTC.